The T cell receptor (beta chain) under discussion was sequenced for a study of beta chain features in type 1 diabetes. Since all of the isolated RNA was reverse transcribed, expressed TCRB transcripts were what got sequenced. Using immunoSEQ multiplex PCR, the repertoire was profiled, and TCRdb retains in-frame clones only, with some absent. The sample records some 150,000 clones, about 51% being singletons. V was trimmed by 7 bases and J by 1 base, leaving 13 bases between them. This CDR3 comprises 14 residues. Looked up from germline, CDR1 is MNHEY and CDR2 is SVGAGI. The V call is TRBV6-5, the J call TRBJ2-5; a weak D match, TRBD2 (5 bases). Sequencing used Tregs from blood. The source is a man between 18 and 29 years old in good health. The CDR3 DNA reads as TGTGCCAGCAACTTGGACTGGGTCCAAGAGACCCAGTACTTC. Translation: CASNLDWVQETQYF.